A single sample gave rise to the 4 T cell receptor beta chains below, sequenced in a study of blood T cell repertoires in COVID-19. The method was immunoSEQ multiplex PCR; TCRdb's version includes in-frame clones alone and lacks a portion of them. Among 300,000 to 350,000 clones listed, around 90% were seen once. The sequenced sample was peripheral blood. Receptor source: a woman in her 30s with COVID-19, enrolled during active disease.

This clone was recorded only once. The chain's CDR3 is CASSVLRASTWRDLDTDTQYF. DNA of the CDR3: TGTGCCAGCAGCGTACTTAGGGCTAGCACTTGGAGGGATCTAGACACAGATACGCAGTATTTT. V gene TRBV9 combines with J gene TRBJ2-3; tentatively, D is TRBD2 (6 bases). The CDR3 length is 21 residues. V dropped 1 base and J dropped 2 bases, with 29 bases sitting between them. CDR1 and CDR2 from the germline V gene are SGDLS and YYNGEE.

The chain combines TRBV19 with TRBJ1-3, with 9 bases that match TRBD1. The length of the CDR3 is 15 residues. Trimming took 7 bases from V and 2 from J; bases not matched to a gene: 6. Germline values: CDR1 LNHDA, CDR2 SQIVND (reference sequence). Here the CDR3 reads CASIQRDRAGNTIYF. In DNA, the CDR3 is TGTGCCAGTATCCAAAGGGACAGGGCTGGAAACACCATATATTTT.

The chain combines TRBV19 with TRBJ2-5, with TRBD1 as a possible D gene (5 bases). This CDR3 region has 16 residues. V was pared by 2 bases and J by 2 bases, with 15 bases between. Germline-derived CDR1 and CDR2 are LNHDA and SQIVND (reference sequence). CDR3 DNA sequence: TGTGCCAGTAGTATACGCGCAAGGGGTCTTCAAGAGACCCAGTACTTC. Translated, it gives CASSIRARGLQETQYF.

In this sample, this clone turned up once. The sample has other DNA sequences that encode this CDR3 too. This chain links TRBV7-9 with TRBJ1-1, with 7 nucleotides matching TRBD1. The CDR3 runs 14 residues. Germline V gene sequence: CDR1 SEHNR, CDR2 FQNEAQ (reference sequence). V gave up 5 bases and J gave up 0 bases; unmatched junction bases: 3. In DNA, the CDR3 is TGTGCCAGCAGCCCAGGACAGGTGAACACTGAAGCTTTCTTT. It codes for CASSPGQVNTEAFF.